The 29 T cell receptor beta chains reported below all come from one sample, sequenced in a study of CD8 T cells in ankylosing spondylitis. TCRdb passed the 5' RACE reads through MiXCR, listing each CDR3 protein once. The table has around 210,000 distinct CDR3 sequences, approximately 7.6% seen once. Source material: blood, either unsorted or a sorted T cell fraction (not recorded which). The source is a female donor with ankylosing spondylitis or in good health (not recorded which).

The chain recombines TRBV7-9 with TRBJ2-1; D unclear. In germline, CDR1 is SEHNR, CDR2 FQNEAQ (reference sequence). The CDR3 is made up of 13 amino acids. V gave up 8 bases and J gave up 7 bases, with 15 bases separating them. CDR3 amino acids: CASGQIDRNEQFF. CDR3 DNA: TGTGCCAGCGGCCAGATAGACCGGAATGAGCAGTTCTTC.

V usage is TRBV18 and J usage is TRBJ2-7, with D hard to call. Germline V gene lookup returns CDR1 KGHSH and CDR2 LQKENI. CDR3 length: 16 amino acids. V gave up 1 base and J gave up 7 bases, with 20 bases separating them. For the CDR3, the DNA is TGTGCCAGCTCACCACTCGCCGCCGACTTGTTGCGAGAGCAGTACTTC. Amino acid sequence: CASSPLAADLLREQYF.

This clonotype appeared many times. The chain carries TRBV29-1 and TRBJ1-1; possibly TRBD1 for D (5 bases). Germline assignment: CDR1 SQVTM and CDR2 ANQGSEA. V dropped 4 bases and J dropped 5 bases, with 17 bases sitting between them. The CDR3 contains 14 residues. CDR3 DNA sequence: TGCAGCGTTGTCAGGCGGGGACGTTGGACTGAAGCTTTCTTT. Its protein product is CSVVRRGRWTEAFF.

This clonotype was seen repeatedly, ten times or more. The chain is built from TRBV20-1 and TRBJ2-1; TRBD2 agrees at 9 bases. The length of the CDR3 is 15 residues. Germline assignment: CDR1 DFQATT and CDR2 SNEGSKA (reference sequence). The V gene end was trimmed by 5 bases and the J gene end by 9 bases; junction bases not matched to a gene: 14. The CDR3 DNA reads TGCAGTGCTTATCGACTAGCGGAACCAGGGAGTGAGCAGTTCTTC. Its translation: CSAYRLAEPGSEQFF.

This clonotype was detected many times. J is TRBJ2-1 and V is TRBV5-1; 7 bases line up with TRBD2. This CDR3 region has 16 residues. The germline V gene has CDR1 SGHRS and CDR2 YFSETQ. After removal of 0 bases from V and 8 bases from J, the junction contained 11 bases not matched to a gene. In DNA, the CDR3 is TGCGCCAGCAGCTTGGCCGGGACTACCGGCGTGGATGAGCAGTTCTTC. This codes for CASSLAGTTGVDEQFF.

This clonotype was found many times. The chain is built from TRBV9 and TRBJ2-1; D unresolved. CDR1 and CDR2 (germline): SGDLS, YYNGEE. CDR3 length: 14 amino acids. Trimming cost V 5 bases and J 5 bases, with 14 bases left between them. The DNA for the CDR3 is TGTGCCAGCAGTCGCTCACAGTTTGACAATGAGCAGTTCTTC. It yields the protein CASSRSQFDNEQFF. The whole variable domain, remainder taken from reference TRBV9 and TRBJ2-1, is DSGVTQTPKHLITATGQRVTLRCSPRSGDLSVYWYQQSLDQGLQFLIQYYNGEERAKGNILERFSAQQFPDLHSELNLSSLELGDSALYFCASSRSQFDNEQFFGPGTRLTVL.

V is TRBV28 and J is TRBJ2-1, with D unresolved. Germline CDR1 MDHEN, CDR2 SYDVKM. V was trimmed by 3 bases and J by 6 bases, leaving 15 bases between them. CDR3 size: 15 residues. As DNA, the CDR3 is TGTGCCAGCAGTTTCTCGCGTGGGCGGTGCAATGAGCAGTTCTTC. Translating it yields CASSFSRGRCNEQFF.

This clonotype was counted at least ten times. The J gene is TRBJ1-1, the V gene TRBV20-1; D is perhaps TRBD1 (5 bases). V was clipped by 6 bases and J by 3 bases, with 14 bases between them. Per the germline V gene, CDR1 is DFQATT and CDR2 is SNEGSKA (reference sequence). This CDR3 has 13 amino acids. CDR3 in amino acids: CSAQRFRDTEAFF. The CDR3, as DNA: TGCAGTGCCCAACGGTTCAGGGACACTGAAGCTTTCTTT.

In this sample, this clonotype turned up many times. This rearrangement joins TRBV5-4 to TRBJ1-1, with 9 bases fitting TRBD1. CDR1 is SGHNT, CDR2 YYREEE, per germline (reference sequence). Losses at the gene ends were 3 bases for V and 10 bases for J; bases not matched to a gene: 7. The CDR3 sequence is 13 residues long. CDR3 nucleotides: TGTGCCAGCAGCTGGGACAGGGACGGAGGAGCTTTCTTT. This sequence encodes CASSWDRDGGAFF.

Ten or more counts support this clonotype. J is TRBJ2-5 and V is TRBV7-9, with D perhaps TRBD2 (6 bases). Per the germline V gene, CDR1 is SEHNR and CDR2 is FQNEAQ (reference sequence). Trimming cost V 5 bases and J 4 bases, with 11 bases left between them. The CDR3 length is 13 residues. The CDR3 bases are TGTGCCAGCAGCCGAGGGACTCGAGAGACCCAGTACTTC. Its protein is CASSRGTRETQYF. Combining the CDR3 with reference TRBV7-9 and TRBJ2-5 gives the whole variable domain DTGVSQNPRHKITKRGQNVTFRCDPISEHNRLYWYRQTLGQGPEFLTYFQNEAQLEKSRLLSDRFSAERPKGSFSTLEIQRTEQGDSAMYLCASSRGTRETQYFGPGTRLLVL.

This clonotype showed up many times. This chain uses TRBV12-3 or TRBV12-4 with TRBJ2-7; 8 positions agree with TRBD2. V lost 4 bases to trimming and J lost 0 bases; unmatched junction nucleotides: 5. CDR3 length: 15 residues. CDR3 coding DNA: TGTGCCAGCAGTTCGTCTAGCGGGCGCTCCTACGAGCAGTACTTC. Its protein product is CASSSSSGRSYEQYF.

This clonotype was seen many times. The CDR3 is CASTIDLLGQPQHF. The CDR3 DNA reads as TGTGCCAGCACCATAGACCTGCTTGGTCAGCCCCAGCATTTT. The chain employs TRBV28 and TRBJ1-5; D is undetermined. This CDR3 contains 14 residues. Germline V gives CDR1 MDHEN, CDR2 SYDVKM. Trimming pared 7 bases from V and 6 bases from J, leaving 16 bases between.

This clonotype was seen many times. V usage is TRBV28 and J usage is TRBJ1-2, with D unclear. The V gene's germline CDR1 is MDHEN and CDR2 SYDVKM. V gave up 6 bases and J gave up 7 bases, with 21 bases separating them. There are 15 residues in the CDR3. CDR3 sequence (DNA): TGTGCCAGCAGCCCCCGCCGGAGGGAAACTGGTGGCTACACCTTC. Residues: CASSPRRRETGGYTF.

This clonotype was seen more than once but under ten times. The chain is built from TRBV6-4 and TRBJ2-7; D is perhaps TRBD2 (6 bases). V was clipped by 6 bases and J by 6 bases, with 18 bases between them. This CDR3 spans 14 amino acids. The germline CDR1 and CDR2 sequences are MRHNA and SNTAGT. This CDR3 is CASSRRAGMGEQYF. CDR3 coding DNA: TGTGCCAGCAGCCGCCGTGCGGGAATGGGCGAGCAGTACTTC.

This clonotype was recorded many times. The CDR3: CSAGGSMGRGAFF. The CDR3 region has the DNA TGCAGTGCTGGCGGTTCAATGGGCCGGGGAGCTTTCTTT. The J gene is TRBJ1-1, the V gene TRBV20-1; unclear D gene. Germline assignment: CDR1 DFQATT and CDR2 SNEGSKA (reference sequence). The germline V and J ends were trimmed by 5 bases and 10 bases, with 20 bases remaining between them. This CDR3 is built from 13 residues.

This clonotype was counted many times. The chain has TRBV20-1 and TRBJ1-2, with TRBD1 as a possible D gene (5 bases). Trimming cost V 3 bases and J 5 bases, with 7 bases left between them. Germline V CDR1 and CDR2: DFQATT, SNEGSKA (reference sequence). This CDR3 has 11 residues. The CDR3 nucleotides are TGCAGTGCTAGGGGGGATTATGGCTACACCTTC. It encodes CSARGDYGYTF.

A few counts support this clonotype. This chain joins TRBV12-5 and TRBJ2-2; 15 bases align to TRBD2. CDR3 size: 19 residues. J was trimmed by 5 bases and V by 1 base; bases with no gene match: 8. CDR1 LGHNT and CDR2 FRNRAP come from the germline V gene. Here the CDR3 reads CASGLGGLAGGQETGELFF. In DNA form, the CDR3 reads TGTGCTAGTGGTTTGGGAGGACTAGCGGGAGGGCAGGAGACCGGGGAGCTGTTTTTT.

This clonotype has a count of ten or more. This chain connects TRBV7-6 to TRBJ2-1, with D unclear. V lost 5 bases to trimming and J lost 11 bases, with 13 bases between them. Per the germline V gene, CDR1 is SGHVS and CDR2 is FNYEAQ. CDR3 size: 12 residues. In nucleotides, the CDR3 is TGTGCCAGCAGCACTTGGACGGCTAAGCAGTTCTTC. As protein: CASSTWTAKQFF.

Many counts were recorded for this clonotype. DNA of the CDR3: TGTGCCAGCAGTTTAGGGTGGGAAGATACGCAGTATTTT. Protein sequence: CASSLGWEDTQYF. V usage is TRBV12-3 or TRBV12-4 and J usage is TRBJ2-3; D remains ambiguous. The CDR3 extends over 13 amino acids. V gave up 1 base and J gave up 5 bases, with 7 bases separating them.

A note on this clonotype: The junction does not match germline at one end; this may be a read error. V is TRBV20-1 and J is TRBJ2-7; 9 positions agree with TRBD2. The CDR3 has 12 amino acids. CDR1 and CDR2 from the germline V gene are DFQATT and SNEGSKA (reference sequence). The CDR3 sequence is CSASSGIYEQCF. CDR3 nucleotides: TGCAGTGCCTCTAGCGGGATTTACGAGCAGTGCTTC.

There are many counts of this clonotype. The rearrangement joins TRBV20-1 to TRBJ1-4; 7 nucleotides line up with TRBD1. Unmatched junction bases numbered 4, after V lost 6 bases and J lost 6 bases. This CDR3 is built from 12 residues. CDR1 and CDR2 from the germline V gene are DFQATT and SNEGSKA (reference sequence). The DNA of the CDR3 is TGCAGTGCCGCCGACAGGGATGAAAAACTGTTTTTT. Translating it yields CSAADRDEKLFF.

This clonotype was counted ten times or more. V is TRBV20-1 and J is TRBJ2-5; TRBD2 matches 9 bases. Unmatched junction bases numbered 9, after V lost 5 bases and J lost 5 bases. Germline V CDR1 and CDR2: DFQATT, SNEGSKA (reference sequence). The CDR3 totals 14 residues. The CDR3 sequence is CSALPGLAGETQYF. CDR3 coding DNA: TGCAGTGCTTTACCGGGACTAGCAGGGGAGACCCAGTACTTC.

This clonotype came up many times. The chain recombines TRBV6-4 with TRBJ1-3; D is unresolved. CDR1 MRHNA and CDR2 SNTAGT come from the germline V gene. Trimming left V 4 bases short and J 0 bases short, with 13 bases between. This CDR3 contains 16 residues. CDR3 region: CASSVMPGNSGNTIYF. The CDR3, as DNA: TGTGCCAGCAGTGTTATGCCGGGAAACTCTGGAAACACCATATATTTT.

The table lists this clonotype with many counts. The chain employs TRBV20-1 and TRBJ1-4; D call uncertain. Trimming took 7 bases from V and 0 from J, leaving 6 bases between them. The CDR3 is 12 amino acids. The germline V gene has CDR1 DFQATT and CDR2 SNEGSKA (reference sequence). The CDR3 nucleotides read TGCAGTGGGAAATCAACTAATGAAAAACTGTTTTTT. Protein product: CSGKSTNEKLFF.

This chain connects TRBV7-9 to TRBJ1-2, with TRBD1 matching over 7 bases. Per the germline V gene, CDR1 is SEHNR and CDR2 is FQNEAQ (reference sequence). The junction had 9 bases not matched to a gene; V was cut back by 2 bases and J by 9 bases. The CDR3 totals 14 residues. The CDR3 nucleotides read TGTGCCAGCAGCTTAAACACAGGGGTTTTAAGCTACACCTTC. It codes for CASSLNTGVLSYTF.

This clonotype was seen a handful of times. The genes are TRBV5-5 and TRBJ1-2; TRBD1 agrees at 7 bases. J gave up 2 bases and V 0 bases, and 1 base lay outside the gene matches. The V gene's germline CDR1 is SGHKS and CDR2 YYEKEE (reference sequence). The CDR3 totals 14 residues. The CDR3 DNA reads TGTGCCAGCAGCTTGGTCAGGGGGAACTATGGCTACACCTTC. Translated, it gives CASSLVRGNYGYTF.

About this clonotype: This may be a read error: a much more frequent sequence differs by one nucleotide. The J gene is TRBJ1-5, the V gene TRBV4-2; D is ambiguous. Germline-derived CDR1 and CDR2 are LGHNA and YNFKEQ. The CDR3 covers 15 residues. The CDR3 here is CTSSQGWYSNQPQHF. The CDR3 bases are TGTACCAGCAGCCAAGGTTGGTATAGCAATCAGCCCCAGCATTTT.

This clonotype was found once. A much larger clonotype is one base distant, so this may be a read error. The rearrangement joins TRBV20-1 to TRBJ2-1; no firm D call. This CDR3 contains 14 residues. CDR1 and CDR2 (germline): DFQATT, SNEGSKA (reference sequence). CDR3 region: CSASTLSSYNEQSF. The CDR3 DNA reads as TGCAGTGCTTCGACTCTGAGCTCCTACAATGAGCAGTCCTTC.

This clonotype came up many times. The V gene is TRBV14, the J gene TRBJ2-3; 10 positions match TRBD2. Germline CDR1 SGHDN, CDR2 FVKESK. V dropped 3 bases and J dropped 5; count of bases not matched to a gene: 11. The CDR3 extends over 17 amino acids. CDR3 coding DNA: TGTGCCAGCAGCCAGTCTGGTAGCGGGAGGTCCATAGATACGCAGTATTTT. Translated, it gives CASSQSGSGRSIDTQYF. Together with reference TRBV14 and TRBJ2-3, the CDR3 gives the full variable domain: EAGVTQFPSHSVIEKGQTVTLRCDPISGHDNLYWYRRVMGKEIKFLLHFVKESKQDESGMPNNRFLAERTGGTYSTLKVQPAELEDSGVYFCASSQSGSGRSIDTQYFGPGTRLTVL.